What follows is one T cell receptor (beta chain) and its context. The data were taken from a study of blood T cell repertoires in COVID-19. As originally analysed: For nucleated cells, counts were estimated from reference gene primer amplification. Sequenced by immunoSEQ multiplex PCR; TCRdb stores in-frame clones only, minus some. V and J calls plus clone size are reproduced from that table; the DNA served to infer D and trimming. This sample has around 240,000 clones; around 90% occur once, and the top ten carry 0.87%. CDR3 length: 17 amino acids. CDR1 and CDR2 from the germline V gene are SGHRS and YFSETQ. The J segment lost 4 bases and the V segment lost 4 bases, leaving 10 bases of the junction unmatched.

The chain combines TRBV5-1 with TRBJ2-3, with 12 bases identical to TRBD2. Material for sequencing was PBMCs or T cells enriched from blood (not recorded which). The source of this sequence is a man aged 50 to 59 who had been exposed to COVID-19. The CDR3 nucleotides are TGCGCCAGCAGCCCAGTGTGGACTAGCGGGGATTCAGATACGCAGTATTTT. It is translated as CASSPVWTSGDSDTQYF.